The sample holds a few counts of the clone carrying this TCR beta chain. One end of the junction varies from germline; a read error may be responsible. This sample was taken from a study of identical twins. Germline CDR1 LNHNV, CDR2 YYDKDF (reference sequence). The length of the CDR3 is 15 residues. Each CDR3 protein is one row after TCRdb ran MiXCR on the 5' RACE reads. The table lists 450,000 or so distinct CDR3 sequences, about 14% of them singletons. The same specimen was also included in a second study, on yellow fever vaccine responses in identical twins.

The rearrangement uses TRBV15 and TRBJ2-7, with a possible D match to TRBD2 (6 bases). The sample comprised CD4+ T cells sorted from blood. This clonotype originated in a woman younger than 35 in good health. CDR3 DNA sequence: TGTGCCTCCAGCAGAGTTGTGGGACTTGCTCGGGAGCAGTACTTC. It specifies CASSRVVGLAREQYF.